The subject of this entry is one TCR beta chain. The antigen is undetermined. The data were taken from a study of vaccination effects on CD4 cells after COVID-19. Expansion of antigen-specific CD4+ T cells with viral peptide pools was carried out by the ViraFEST assay before sequencing. Once cultured for under 11 days, the cells underwent separation to obtain CD4+ T cells. All vaccine recipients tested negative for nucleocapsid antibodies and had never contracted SARS-CoV-2 infection. CDR1 MDHEN and CDR2 SYDVKM come from the germline V gene. J gave up 1 base and V 4 bases, and 9 bases lay outside the gene matches. This CDR3 contains 16 residues. The assay was immunoSEQ multiplex PCR, and TCRdb's table has in-frame clones only and misses some. The repertoire consists of about 14,000 clones, with 76% occurring once and the leading ten covering roughly 24%.

V and J are TRBV28 and TRBJ1-2; 7 bases are a match to TRBD1. The clonotype originates from a human donor who received a COVID-19 vaccine. The material sequenced was CD4+ T cells from PBMCs cultured with HCoV-229E spike peptides, taken before COVID-19 vaccination. As DNA, the CDR3 is TGTGCCAGCAGTTCGGGACAGTTCTTCCTTAACTATGGCTACACCTTC. It yields the protein CASSSGQFFLNYGYTF.